The clone carrying this T cell receptor (beta chain) has ten or more counts. This record belongs to a study of control samples from healthy donors and cancer patients. V gave up 5 bases and J gave up 10 bases, with 9 bases separating them. The CDR3 runs 12 residues. Per the germline V gene, CDR1 is SNHLY and CDR2 is FYNNEI. Sequencing was performed with immunoSEQ multiplex PCR; in TCRdb, only in-frame clones are kept and a portion is missing. The data contain 200,000 or so clones, about 90% of them seen just once; the ten biggest clones take up 1.5% to 2%. This TCR was sampled from a man aged 25 to 40 in good health. The chain uses TRBV2 and TRBJ1-6, with D hard to call. The source material was blood. Here the CDR3 reads CASSWRRSPLHF. The CDR3, as DNA: TGTGCCAGCAGTTGGAGGCGATCACCCCTCCACTTT.